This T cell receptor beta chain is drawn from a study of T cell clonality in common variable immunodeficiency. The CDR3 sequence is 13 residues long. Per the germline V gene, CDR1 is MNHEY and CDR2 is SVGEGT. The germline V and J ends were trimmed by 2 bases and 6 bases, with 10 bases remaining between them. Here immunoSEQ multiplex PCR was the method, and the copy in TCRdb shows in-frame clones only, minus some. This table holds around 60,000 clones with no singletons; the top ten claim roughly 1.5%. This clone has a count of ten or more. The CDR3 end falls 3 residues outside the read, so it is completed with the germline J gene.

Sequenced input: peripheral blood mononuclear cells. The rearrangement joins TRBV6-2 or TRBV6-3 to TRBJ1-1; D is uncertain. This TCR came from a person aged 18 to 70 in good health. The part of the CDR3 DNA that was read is TGTGCCAGCAGTTACGAGGGTTGGTCTGAA. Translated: CASSYEGWSE. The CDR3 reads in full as CASSYEGWSEAFF.